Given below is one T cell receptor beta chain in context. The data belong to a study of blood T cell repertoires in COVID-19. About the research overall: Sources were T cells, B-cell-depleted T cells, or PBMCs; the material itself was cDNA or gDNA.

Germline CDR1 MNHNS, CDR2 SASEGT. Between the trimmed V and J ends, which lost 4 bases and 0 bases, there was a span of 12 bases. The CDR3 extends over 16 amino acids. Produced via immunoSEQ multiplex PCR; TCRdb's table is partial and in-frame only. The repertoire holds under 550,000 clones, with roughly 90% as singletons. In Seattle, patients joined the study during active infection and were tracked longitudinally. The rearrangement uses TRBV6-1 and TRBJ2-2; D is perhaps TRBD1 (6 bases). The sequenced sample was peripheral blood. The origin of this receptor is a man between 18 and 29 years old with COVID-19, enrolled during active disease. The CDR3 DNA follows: TGTGCCAGCAGTGGGGACAAACTCGCGAACACCGGGGAGCTGTTTTTT. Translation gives CASSGDKLANTGELFF.